A single sample is the source of the 2 T cell receptor beta chains below, sequenced in a study of cytomegalovirus exposure and HLA in healthy donors. The repertoire was sequenced with immunoSEQ multiplex PCR; TCRdb's copy has only in-frame clones and lacks some. This table holds more than 300,000 clones, 70% to 90% found once. Sequenced sample: PBMCs. The source is a woman younger than 35 in good health and CMV-seronegative.

This chain links TRBV7-8 with TRBJ2-7; no firm D call. CDR3 length equals 14 residues. V lost 2 bases to trimming and J lost 6 bases, with 14 bases between them. Germline V CDR1 and CDR2: SGHVS, FQNEAQ. The CDR3 region has the DNA TGTGCCAGCAGCTTATATACCGATCCTATCGAGCAGTACTTC. Translation: CASSLYTDPIEQYF.

The CDR3 sequence: CASSLTGESNIQYF. As DNA, the CDR3 is TGCGCCAGCAGCTTGACAGGGGAAAGCAACATTCAGTACTTC. The chain uses TRBV5-1 and TRBJ2-4; the match to TRBD1 covers 7 bases. Unmatched junction bases numbered 5, after V lost 1 base and J lost 7 bases. CDR3 length: 14 amino acids. Per germline, CDR1 SGHRS and CDR2 YFSETQ.